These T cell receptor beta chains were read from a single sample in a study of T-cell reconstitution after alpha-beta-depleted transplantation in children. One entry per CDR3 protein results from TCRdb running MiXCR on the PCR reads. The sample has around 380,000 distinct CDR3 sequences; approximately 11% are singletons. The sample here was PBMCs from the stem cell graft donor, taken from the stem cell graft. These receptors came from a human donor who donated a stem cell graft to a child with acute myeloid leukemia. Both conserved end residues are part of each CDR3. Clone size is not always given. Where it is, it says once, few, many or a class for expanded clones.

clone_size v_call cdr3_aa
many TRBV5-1 CASSRPGLAGGLSYNEQFF
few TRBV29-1 CSAGEGATGELFF
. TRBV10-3 CAIRGEGSGDKNIQYF
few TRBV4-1 CASSHRGPGEKLFF
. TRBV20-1 CSARVPGRNTEAFF
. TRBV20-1 CSAGTGRRFEQFF
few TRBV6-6 CASSYSVDEQFF
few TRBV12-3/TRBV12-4 CASSLLLGEQYF
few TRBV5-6 CASSLNSALEQYF
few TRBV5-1 CASSLARPNYNEQFF
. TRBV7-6 CASSPSEFGNTEAFF
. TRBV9 CASSSRDGGAEAFF
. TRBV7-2 CASSGRLAGGGETQYF
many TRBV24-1 CATSDLQDTHPNYGYTF
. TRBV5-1 CASSLASGSPQETQYF
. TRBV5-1 CASSLGEAHYGYTF